The entry that follows covers one T cell receptor beta chain sequence. Its antigen is unknown. This sample was taken from a study of T cell responses to AZD1222 COVID-19 vaccine. Study summary: Recipients boosted at about 4 weeks or about 12 weeks are pooled. Study-wide findings and caveats: Spike as a whole was targeted by vaccine-associated CD4 TCRs, dominant at 160-218 and 743-854.

This CDR3 is built from 11 residues. The V gene's germline CDR1 is MNHEY and CDR2 SVGAGI. Trimming cost V 6 bases and J 13 bases, with 13 bases left between them. Using immunoSEQ multiplex PCR, the repertoire was profiled, and TCRdb retains in-frame clones only, with some absent. Of around 130,000 clones listed, around 94% are singletons. This specimen consisted of peripheral blood, obtained on day 0 of AZD1222 vaccination. The chain couples TRBV6-5 to TRBJ2-1; no definite D call. This TCR was sampled from an adult in good health. CDR3 amino acids: CASSPGSRQFF. The CDR3 bases are TGTGCCAGCAGCCCCGGATCGAGACAGTTCTTC.